This T cell receptor beta chain is drawn from a study of cytomegalovirus exposure and HLA in healthy donors. This clone has just a few counts. The target antigen is unknown. Germline V lookup: CDR1 MDHEN, CDR2 SYDVKM. The CDR3 contains 18 residues. Losses at the gene ends were 3 bases for V and 0 bases for J; bases not matched to a gene: 10. Findings of the study overall: It was approximately 170 TCR beta chains that were listed as cytomegalovirus-associated. Some segments of the V type, notably TRBV6-2 and TRBV6-3, were excluded as indistinguishable. An analysis that came later showed most CMV-associated TCR beta chains appearing HLA-restricted.

The PCR had 60 Vbeta and 13 Jbeta primers. The data were produced by immunoSEQ multiplex PCR, yet TCRdb's version contains in-frame clones alone and is incomplete. The table lists roughly 88,000 clones, just under 70% of them singletons. The sequence came from a man between 45 and 60 years old in good health and CMV-seronegative. V and J are TRBV28 and TRBJ1-1; 10 bases agree with TRBD1. Sequenced input: PBMCs. CDR3 amino acids: CASSFWTGGRRVNTEAFF. The CDR3 DNA sequence: TGTGCCAGCAGTTTCTGGACAGGGGGAAGGAGGGTGAACACTGAAGCTTTCTTT. The full variable domain, with the rest looked up from reference TRBV28 and TRBJ1-1, is DVKVTQSSRYLVKRTGEKVFLECVQDMDHENMFWYRQDPGLGLRLIYFSYDVKMKEKGDIPEGYSVSREKKERFSLILESASTNQTSMYLCASSFWTGGRRVNTEAFFGQGTRLTVV.